This entry lists 28 T cell receptor beta chains sequenced from one sample in a study of T cells after yellow fever vaccination. TCRdb reanalysed the 5' RACE reads using MiXCR and keeps one entry per CDR3 protein. The sample lists about 350,000 distinct CDR3 sequences, approximately 4% occurring once. The sequencing here drew on PBMCs, taken 5 days after the yellow fever booster vaccination. These receptors came from a man aged 18 to 35 who received the YFV17D yellow fever vaccine.

Many counts were recorded for this clonotype. The V gene is TRBV20-1, the J gene TRBJ2-4, with unresolved D. The CDR3 totals 13 residues. Germline V gene sequence: CDR1 DFQATT, CDR2 SNEGSKA (reference sequence). With 5 bases removed from V and 1 base from J, the gap between germline ends came to 9 bases. The CDR3 DNA reads TGCAGTGCTCCTTCCCTGGCCAAAAACATTCAGTACTTC. Its protein is CSAPSLAKNIQYF.

This clonotype was seen only a few times. The V call is TRBV29-1, the J call TRBJ2-7; D perhaps matches TRBD1 (6 bases). The CDR3 loop spans 13 amino acids. The germline V gene has CDR1 SQVTM and CDR2 ANQGSEA. Trimming took off 7 bases at V and 2 bases at J, with 15 bases between the two ends. The CDR3 is CSASKGDAYEQYF. The CDR3 nucleotides read TGCAGCGCCAGTAAGGGGGACGCCTACGAGCAGTACTTC.

DNA of the CDR3: TGTGCCAGCAGTTCACGGGACCCTATCTATGGCTACACCTTC. Amino acid sequence: CASSSRDPIYGYTF. The V gene is TRBV6-5, the J gene TRBJ1-2; tentative D call: TRBD1 (5 bases). This CDR3 region has 14 residues. The V gene's germline CDR1 is MNHEY and CDR2 SVGAGI. Trimming stripped 4 bases from V and 4 bases from J, with 13 bases between.

The V gene is TRBV4-3, the J gene TRBJ2-5; 9 bases are shared with TRBD1. In germline, CDR1 is LGHNA, CDR2 YSLEER. CDR3 length: 17 amino acids. V lost 0 bases, J lost 7 bases, and 12 bases stayed unmatched. CDR3 loop: CASSQDQSGTGYGTQYF. CDR3 DNA: TGCGCCAGCAGCCAAGATCAGTCCGGGACAGGGTATGGGACCCAGTACTTC.

The chain couples TRBV20-1 to TRBJ1-4, with a tentative D call TRBD1 (6 bases). The germline gives CDR1 DFQATT, CDR2 SNEGSKA (reference sequence). The V end was cut by 6 bases, the J end by 5 bases, with 19 bases between. The CDR3 covers 15 residues. The CDR3 DNA reads as TGCAGTGCCCCAGGGGCCCCGCAGGGGAATGAAAAACTGTTTTTT. Protein sequence: CSAPGAPQGNEKLFF.

Only a few counts were recorded for this clonotype. The rearrangement joins TRBV5-1 to TRBJ1-2; possible D gene TRBD1, 5 bases. Looked up from germline, CDR1 is SGHRS and CDR2 is YFSETQ. CDR3 size: 15 residues. Trimming removed 0 bases at V and 4 bases at J, with 13 bases between. CDR3 DNA sequence: TGCGCCAGCAGCTTGGAGGTCCGACAGAGCTATGGCTACACCTTC. This translates into CASSLEVRQSYGYTF.

This clonotype turned up a few times. The V call is TRBV5-1, the J call TRBJ1-3, with D unclear. Germline CDR1 and CDR2: SGHRS and YFSETQ. The CDR3 contains 18 residues. Trimming removed 0 bases from V and 0 bases from J, with 16 bases in between. The CDR3 DNA reads as TGCGCCAGCAGCTTGGCCACGGCAGGAGCGAGCTCTGGAAACACCATATATTTT. Its translation is CASSLATAGASSGNTIYF.

This clonotype was seen a handful of times. The chain joins TRBV12-3 or TRBV12-4 to TRBJ1-2; D ambiguous. CDR3 length: 11 amino acids. V was cut by 7 bases and J by 7 bases, with 10 bases left in between. The CDR3 DNA follows: TGTGCCAGCACCTACTGGGGTGGCTACACCTTC. This sequence encodes CASTYWGGYTF.

This chain connects TRBV3-1 to TRBJ1-1; 9 bases are a match to TRBD1. Losses at the gene ends were 2 bases for V and 5 bases for J; bases not matched to a gene: 3. This CDR3 comprises 14 residues. Germline V gives CDR1 LGHDT, CDR2 YNNKEL (reference sequence). This chain's CDR3 is CASSQNRGRTEAFF. In nucleotides, the CDR3 is TGTGCCAGCAGCCAAAACAGGGGGCGAACTGAAGCTTTCTTT.

This clonotype was detected a few times. The J gene is TRBJ1-1, the V gene TRBV5-8; D is ambiguous. The CDR3 consists of 15 residues. V gave up 0 bases and J gave up 2 bases, with 11 bases separating them. From germline, CDR1 is SGHTS and CDR2 YDEGEE. The CDR3 coding sequence is TGTGCCAGCAGCTTGGCCGGAGGGTCTAACACTGAAGCTTTCTTT. This codes for CASSLAGGSNTEAFF.

This clonotype was seen ten or more times. The chain couples TRBV5-1 to TRBJ1-5; TRBD1 is a possible D gene (6 bases). There are 14 residues in the CDR3. The germline gives CDR1 SGHRS, CDR2 YFSETQ. V lost 2 bases to trimming and J lost 7 bases, with 13 bases between them. This CDR3 is CASSLQGVGQPQHF. CDR3 sequence (DNA): TGCGCCAGCAGCTTACAGGGTGTCGGCCAGCCCCAGCATTTT.

This sequence joins TRBV5-1 and TRBJ2-3; D is tentatively TRBD1 or TRBD2 (6 bases each). Per germline, CDR1 SGHRS and CDR2 YFSETQ. The V gene lost 0 bases and the J gene lost 4 bases, with 9 bases spanning the gap. The CDR3 extends over 14 amino acids. The CDR3 sequence is CASSLEGGPDTQYF. The CDR3 coding sequence is TGCGCCAGCAGCTTGGAGGGGGGTCCAGATACGCAGTATTTT.

This clonotype came up a few times. The rearrangement joins TRBV2 to TRBJ2-2, with TRBD2 matching over 11 bases. The CDR3 is 15 amino acids. CDR1 and CDR2 (germline): SNHLY, FYNNEI. V lost 4 bases to trimming and J lost 4 bases; unmatched junction nucleotides: 2. The CDR3 DNA follows: TGTGCCAGCAGTGGGACTAGCGGGCGCACCGGGGAGCTGTTTTTT. Amino acid sequence: CASSGTSGRTGELFF.

This clonotype showed up just a few times. The chain is built from TRBV7-9 and TRBJ2-3, with a tentative D call TRBD1 (6 bases). Germline-derived CDR1 and CDR2 are SEHNR and FQNEAQ (reference sequence). V lost 8 bases and J 3 bases, leaving 18 bases between the germline ends. This CDR3 region has 15 residues. CDR3 coding DNA: TGTGCCAGCGAGCAGGGACAAAGGGGGACAGATACGCAGTATTTT. Translating it yields CASEQGQRGTDTQYF.

V and J are TRBV3-1 and TRBJ1-6; maybe TRBD1 (6 bases). With 6 bases removed from V and 7 bases from J, the gap between germline ends came to 13 bases. This CDR3 has 14 amino acids. CDR1 and CDR2 (germline): LGHDT, YNNKEL (reference sequence). This chain's CDR3 is CASRETGRNSPLHF. The CDR3 nucleotides read TGTGCCAGCAGGGAGACAGGAAGAAATTCACCCCTCCACTTT.

This clonotype was recorded many times. V is TRBV20-1 and J is TRBJ2-7, with a possible D match to TRBD1 (5 bases). CDR1 is DFQATT, CDR2 SNEGSKA, per germline (reference sequence). V was shortened by 3 bases and J by 0 bases, with 12 bases between the two germline ends. This CDR3 is 14 amino acids long. The CDR3: CSASPRQISYEQYV. CDR3 bases: TGCAGTGCTAGTCCTAGACAGATCTCCTACGAGCAGTACGTC.

The chain employs TRBV4-1 and TRBJ1-5; possible D gene TRBD1, 5 bases. Deletions cut 0 bases from V and 5 bases from J, with 17 bases between. CDR1 and CDR2 (germline): MGHRA, YSYEKL. This CDR3 region has 17 residues. This CDR3 is CASSQDPLRQRHQPQHF. DNA for the CDR3: TGCGCCAGCAGCCAAGATCCCCTTAGACAGAGACATCAGCCCCAGCATTTT.

The rearrangement joins TRBV18 to TRBJ1-4; D remains ambiguous. The V and J ends lost 3 bases and 7 bases respectively, with 9 bases between them. In germline, CDR1 is KGHSH, CDR2 LQKENI. CDR3 length: 13 amino acids. The CDR3 nucleotides read TGTGCCAGCTCACCTCCTATGGCTGAAAAACTGTTTTTT. Translated: CASSPPMAEKLFF.

This clonotype came up a few times. The chain joins TRBV7-9 to TRBJ1-2; D perhaps matches TRBD1 (5 bases). The V end was cut by 5 bases, the J end by 4 bases, with 14 bases between. The CDR3 contains 14 residues. Germline CDR1 SEHNR, CDR2 FQNEAQ (reference sequence). CDR3 sequence: CASSQGAGVYGYTF. CDR3 bases: TGTGCCAGCAGCCAGGGAGCGGGGGTCTATGGCTACACCTTC.

In this sample, this clonotype turned up a few times. The chain combines TRBV5-4 with TRBJ1-2; D is perhaps TRBD1 (5 bases). CDR1 is SGHNT and CDR2 is YYREEE in the germline V gene (reference sequence). Between the trimmed V and J ends, which lost 5 bases and 7 bases, there was a span of 15 bases. The CDR3 covers 13 residues. The DNA for the CDR3 is TGTGCCAGCAGACCGGGACCCTTTGCTGGCTACACCTTC. It specifies CASRPGPFAGYTF.

The V gene is TRBV7-2, the J gene TRBJ1-1; no firm D call. V was shortened by 5 bases and J by 11 bases, with 18 bases between the two germline ends. The CDR3 consists of 13 residues. CDR1 is SGHTA and CDR2 is FQGNSA in the germline V gene. The CDR3 sequence is CASSRGPNGVAFF. CDR3 DNA: TGTGCCAGCAGCCGCGGACCGAACGGAGTGGCTTTCTTT.

This rearrangement joins TRBV5-1 to TRBJ2-3, with a tentative D call TRBD1 (6 bases). Per the germline V gene, CDR1 is SGHRS and CDR2 is YFSETQ. V was cut by 4 bases and J by 6 bases, with 9 bases left in between. The CDR3 covers 12 residues. CDR3 DNA: TGCGCCAGCAGCATTACAGGGGATACGCAGTATTTT. Translation gives CASSITGDTQYF. Full variable domain (remainder filled in from reference TRBV5-1 and TRBJ2-3): KAGVTQTPRYLIKTRGQQVTLSCSPISGHRSVSWYQQTPGQGLQFLFEYFSETQRNKGNFPGRFSGRQFSNSRSEMNVSTLELGDSALYLCASSITGDTQYFGPGTRLTVL.

V gene TRBV6-5 combines with J gene TRBJ2-5; either TRBD1 or TRBD2 may fit D (6 bases each). The germline CDR1 and CDR2 sequences are MNHEY and SVGAGI. V shed 8 bases and J shed 4 bases, with 20 bases lying between them. The CDR3 is 15 residues long. The DNA for the CDR3 is TGTGCCAGCTCGAGGGGGGCGACAGGCGGAGAGACCCAGTACTTC. Its protein product is CASSRGATGGETQYF.

This clonotype came up a few times. V and J are TRBV11-2 and TRBJ2-2; 10 nucleotides match TRBD2. The CDR3 extends over 16 amino acids. V dropped 4 bases and J dropped 4; count of bases not matched to a gene: 6. Germline-derived CDR1 and CDR2 are SGHAT and FQNNGV. The CDR3 coding sequence is TGTGCCAGCAGCTCAATAGCGGGGGGACGCACCGGGGAGCTGTTTTTT. Its protein is CASSSIAGGRTGELFF.

This clonotype was seen ten or more times. This chain connects TRBV5-6 to TRBJ2-6; the D is unclear. CDR1 SGHDT and CDR2 YYEEEE come from the germline V gene. V was trimmed by 0 bases and J by 1 base, leaving 5 bases between them. CDR3 length: 15 residues. The DNA for the CDR3 is TGTGCCAGCAGCTTGGGCAGGTCTGGGGCCAACGTCCTGACTTTC. This gives the protein CASSLGRSGANVLTF.

As DNA, the CDR3 is TGCAGTGCTAATCTGGGGGCGAATAATGAAAAACTGTTTTTT. Translating gives CSANLGANNEKLFF. V gene TRBV20-1 combines with J gene TRBJ1-4, with D possibly matching TRBD1 (6 bases). The CDR3 runs to 14 residues. V dropped 4 bases and J dropped 4 bases, with 13 bases sitting between them. Germline CDR1 DFQATT, CDR2 SNEGSKA (reference sequence).

The chain employs TRBV9 and TRBJ2-3; D unresolved. Looked up from germline, CDR1 is SGDLS and CDR2 is YYNGEE. The CDR3 covers 17 residues. V lost 2 bases and J 0 bases, leaving 16 bases between the germline ends. CDR3 DNA sequence: TGTGCCAGCAGCGTCCCAGATGGTGGCGGTAGCACAGATACGCAGTATTTT. Translated: CASSVPDGGGSTDTQYF.

The V and J genes are TRBV29-1 and TRBJ2-5, with 7 bases that match TRBD1. Trimming cost V 6 bases and J 2 bases; bases outside gene matches: 3. Germline loops: CDR1 SQVTM, CDR2 ANQGSEA. The CDR3 covers 12 residues. CDR3 nucleotide sequence: TGCAGCGTGAGGGGGCTGCAAGAGACCCAGTACTTC. Its translation: CSVRGLQETQYF.